Following are 18 T cell receptor beta chains from one sample sequenced in a study of long-term antiretroviral therapy in people with HIV. Sequencing relied on immunoSEQ assay v3.0, run at survey level. Libraries were prepared by immunoSEQ multiplex PCR; TCRdb keeps only in-frame clonotypes and omits some of them. The sample yields 12,000 or so clones, around 79% seen once. Material: unsorted PBMCs, obtained 0.8 years before starting antiretroviral therapy. These receptors all come from a middle-aged woman with HIV.

The chain combines TRBV29-1 with TRBJ1-1; possible D gene TRBD1, 5 bases. CDR1 and CDR2 from the germline V gene are SQVTM and ANQGSEA. This CDR3 has 16 residues. Trimming removed 7 bases at V and 1 base at J, with 22 bases between. In DNA form, the CDR3 reads TGCAGCGCTAAAGGGGCAGGAATCCAACGGAACACTGAAGCTTTCTTT. Translation: CSAKGAGIQRNTEAFF. The full variable domain, its missing parts supplied by reference TRBV29-1 and TRBJ1-1, is SAVISQKPSRDICQRGTSLTIQCQVDSQVTMMFWYRQQPGQSLTLIATANQGSEATYESGFVIDKFPISRPNLTFSTLTVSNMSPEDSSIYLCSAKGAGIQRNTEAFFGQGTRLTVV.

This sequence joins TRBV27 and TRBJ1-4; D gene unclear. Trimming pared 2 bases from V and 0 bases from J, leaving 10 bases between. CDR3 length: 16 residues. Germline V gene sequence: CDR1 MNHEY, CDR2 SMNVEV (reference sequence). The CDR3, as DNA: TGTGCCAGCAGTTTAGGGCAGCCCGCAACTAATGAAAAACTGTTTTTT. It specifies CASSLGQPATNEKLFF. The full variable domain, its missing parts supplied by reference TRBV27 and TRBJ1-4, is EAQVTQNPRYLITVTGKKLTVTCSQNMNHEYMSWYRQDPGLGLRQIYYSMNVEVTDKGDVPEGYKVSRKEKRNFPLILESPSPNQTSLYFCASSLGQPATNEKLFFGSGTQLSVL.

The chain has TRBV30 and TRBJ2-7; 8 bases are shared with TRBD2. CDR1 is GTSNPN, CDR2 SVGIG, per germline (reference sequence). This CDR3 comprises 13 residues. Trimming at V came to 1 base and at J to 2 bases, leaving 1 base not matched to a gene. The CDR3 loop is CAWSDSGTYEQYF. In DNA form, the CDR3 reads TGTGCCTGGAGTGATAGCGGGACCTACGAGCAGTACTTC.

For this clone: Other DNA sequences in this specimen translate into the identical CDR3. The V gene is TRBV5-1, the J gene TRBJ2-5, with 13 bases matching TRBD2. CDR1 SGHRS and CDR2 YFSETQ come from the germline V gene. V dropped 5 bases and J dropped 1; count of bases not matched to a gene: 2. The CDR3 has 15 amino acids. CDR3 loop: CASRLAGGAQETQYF. The CDR3, as DNA: TGCGCCAGCAGACTAGCGGGAGGGGCCCAAGAGACCCAGTACTTC.

This chain joins TRBV7-2 and TRBJ1-2, with 7 bases identical to TRBD1. With V trimmed by 7 bases and J by 3 bases, 8 bases remained unmatched. Germline CDR1 reads SGHTA; CDR2 reads FQGNSA. CDR3 length equals 14 residues. CDR3 amino acids: CASTLTGTDYGYTF. The CDR3 DNA is TGTGCCAGCACCTTGACAGGGACCGACTATGGCTACACCTTC.

The genes are TRBV19 and TRBJ2-2; maybe TRBD2 (6 bases). Per the germline V gene, CDR1 is LNHDA and CDR2 is SQIVND (reference sequence). The CDR3 covers 17 residues. V lost 7 bases to trimming and J lost 1 base, with 19 bases between them. CDR3 amino acids: CASTPKIGSGNTGELFF. CDR3 DNA: TGTGCCAGTACCCCTAAAATCGGTAGCGGGAACACCGGGGAGCTGTTTTTT.

The CDR3 sequence is CASSSPRQGLATYNEQFF. The CDR3 DNA reads TGCGCCAGCAGCTCTCCGCGACAGGGACTAGCGACCTACAATGAGCAGTTCTTC. The genes are TRBV5-1 and TRBJ2-1; 10 nucleotides match TRBD2. CDR1 SGHRS and CDR2 YFSETQ come from the germline V gene. Trimming removed 3 bases from V and 2 bases from J; junction bases left unmatched: 11. The CDR3 loop spans 18 amino acids.

The chain is built from TRBV6-6 and TRBJ2-1, with D hard to call. The CDR3 runs to 11 residues. From germline, CDR1 is MNHNY and CDR2 SVGAGI (reference sequence). The ends were cut back, 4 bases at V and 6 bases at J, with 4 bases in the middle. For the CDR3, the DNA is TGTGCCAGCAGTTTAGCCAATGAGCAGTTCTTC. Translation gives CASSLANEQFF.

This clone occurred once. A junction boundary mismatches the germline segment, possibly from a read error. The chain combines TRBV7-9 with TRBJ2-4, with 7 bases identical to TRBD1. There are 13 residues in the CDR3. Germline CDR1 is SEHNR and CDR2 is FQNEAQ (reference sequence). The CDR3 loop reads CASSRGQANYVHF. In nucleotides, the CDR3 is TGTGCCAGCAGCCGAGGACAGGCGAACTATGTCCACTTC.

V gene TRBV19 combines with J gene TRBJ1-2, with a weak D call TRBD1 (5 bases). Germline assignment: CDR1 LNHDA and CDR2 SQIVND (reference sequence). This CDR3 has 14 amino acids. Trimming took off 3 bases at V and 4 bases at J, with 12 bases between the two ends. Written as DNA, the CDR3 is TGTGCCAGTAGTATCGCCACAGGAGTCTATGGCTACACCTTC. Protein sequence: CASSIATGVYGYTF.

The chain combines TRBV29-1 with TRBJ2-5; tentative D call: TRBD1 (6 bases). Trimming removed 3 bases at V and 0 bases at J, with 11 bases between. The germline CDR1 and CDR2 sequences are SQVTM and ANQGSEA. The CDR3 extends over 14 amino acids. The CDR3 bases are TGCAGCGTTGAGCAGGGGCTGTACCAAGAGACCCAGTACTTC. It yields the protein CSVEQGLYQETQYF.

V is TRBV19 and J is TRBJ2-5; either TRBD1 or TRBD2 may supply D (6 bases each). Germline loops: CDR1 LNHDA, CDR2 SQIVND (reference sequence). There are 15 residues in the CDR3. The ends were cut back, 7 bases at V and 4 bases at J, with 19 bases in the middle. CDR3 sequence: CASTPWAGGGETQYF. The DNA of the CDR3 is TGTGCCAGTACTCCTTGGGCCGGGGGCGGAGAGACCCAGTACTTC.

The chain carries TRBV11-3 and TRBJ2-1, with 12 bases identical to TRBD2. In germline, CDR1 is SGHNT, CDR2 YENEEA. Trimming at V came to 5 bases and at J to 7 bases, leaving 0 bases not matched to a gene. The CDR3 contains 13 residues. The CDR3 spells CASSGLAGNEQFF. The CDR3 DNA reads as TGTGCCAGCAGCGGACTAGCGGGAAATGAGCAGTTCTTC.

This chain joins TRBV19 and TRBJ1-4, with TRBD1 matching over 7 bases. V dropped 4 bases and J dropped 3; count of bases not matched to a gene: 8. Germline loops: CDR1 LNHDA, CDR2 SQIVND (reference sequence). CDR3 size: 16 residues. Here the CDR3 DNA reads TGTGCCAGTAGTAGGGGGACAGCCGGCTCTAATGAAAAACTGTTTTTT. Translated, it gives CASSRGTAGSNEKLFF.

V and J are TRBV2 and TRBJ2-1, with 7 bases fitting TRBD2. CDR1 is SNHLY and CDR2 is FYNNEI in the germline V gene. V was clipped by 5 bases and J by 7 bases; unmatched bases: 14. This CDR3 contains 16 residues. CDR3 in DNA: TGTGCCAGCAGTCCTCCCCTGAGACTAGCTAAGAATGAGCAGTTCTTC. Amino acid sequence: CASSPPLRLAKNEQFF. The full variable domain, completed using reference TRBV2 and TRBJ2-1, is EPEVTQTPSHQVTQMGQEVILRCVPISNHLYFYWYRQILGQKVEFLVSFYNNEISEKSEIFDDQFSVERPDGSNFTLKIRSTKLEDSAMYFCASSPPLRLAKNEQFFGPGTRLTVL.

This chain joins TRBV6-6 and TRBJ1-5, with 7 positions matching TRBD1. The CDR3 has 15 amino acids. Germline V gene data show CDR1 as MNHNY and CDR2 as SVGAGI (reference sequence). The junction had 5 bases not matched to a gene; V was cut back by 4 bases and J by 2 bases. CDR3 sequence: CASSSFGTGNQPQHF. The CDR3 coding sequence is TGTGCCAGCAGTTCCTTCGGGACAGGCAATCAGCCCCAGCATTTT.

The chain uses TRBV18 and TRBJ1-4; the D is unclear. Germline CDR1 is KGHSH and CDR2 is LQKENI. V was pared by 2 bases and J by 8 bases, with 9 bases between. This CDR3 has 13 amino acids. CDR3 sequence: CASSPRPSEKLFF. In nucleotides, the CDR3 is TGTGCCAGCTCACCAAGGCCTTCCGAAAAACTGTTTTTT.

This clone occurred once. The gene calls are TRBV4-1 and TRBJ1-5; TRBD1 might be the D (5 bases). The CDR3 is made up of 17 amino acids. The V gene's germline CDR1 is MGHRA and CDR2 YSYEKL. The V and J ends lost 0 bases and 3 bases respectively, with 15 bases between them. CDR3 in amino acids: CASSQDGVGQPNQPQHF. CDR3 DNA sequence: TGCGCCAGCAGCCAAGATGGGGTGGGGCAGCCCAATCAGCCCCAGCATTTT.